This is a list of T cell receptor beta chains from one sample in a study of cytomegalovirus exposure and HLA in healthy donors. Only in-frame clones appear in the TCRdb table, and some are missing; sequencing was by immunoSEQ multiplex PCR. Of approximately 180,000 clones listed, roughly 78% are singletons. Material for sequencing was PBMCs. The receptors stem from a woman in her fifties or sixties in good health and CMV-seropositive. Both conserved end residues are part of each CDR3. D genes are given only for firm matches. Some rows have no size entry. The others give once, few or many, or a class for an expanded clone.

J gene: TRBJ2-3
clone size: NA
V gene: TRBV6-1
D gene: NA
CDR3 DNA: TGTGCCAGCAGTGAGAACTTTGCCGCCACAGATACGCAGTATTTT
CDR3 protein: CASSENFAATDTQYF

J gene: TRBJ2-7
clone size: NA
V gene: TRBV5-1
D gene: TRBD1
CDR3 DNA: TGCGCCAGCAGCCACCAGCCCGGGACAGGGGGCAACGAGCAGTACTTC
CDR3 protein: CASSHQPGTGGNEQYF

J gene: TRBJ2-3
clone size: once
V gene: TRBV5-1
D gene: TRBD1
CDR3 DNA: TGCGCCAGCCAACAGGGGTTAAGGACAGATACGCAGTATTTT
CDR3 protein: CASQQGLRTDTQYF

J gene: TRBJ2-7
clone size: NA
V gene: TRBV11-2
D gene: NA
CDR3 DNA: TGTGCCAGCAGCTTACAGGTTAGCGAGCAGTACTTC
CDR3 protein: CASSLQVSEQYF

J gene: TRBJ2-7
clone size: few
V gene: TRBV11-3
D gene: TRBD1
CDR3 DNA: TGTGCCAGCAGCTTCGCGACAGGGGAGGCTTTGTACTTC
CDR3 protein: CASSFATGEALYF

J gene: TRBJ2-2
clone size: NA
V gene: TRBV7-3
D gene: TRBD2
CDR3 DNA: TGTGCCAGCAGCTTCCTAGCGGGGGGCGTTAAATTGAACACCGGGGAGCTGTTTTTT
CDR3 protein: CASSFLAGGVKLNTGELFF

J gene: TRBJ1-3
clone size: NA
V gene: TRBV4-1
D gene: TRBD1
CDR3 DNA: TGCGCCAGCAGCCAAGGTTGGGACAGGATGGACCTGGGTGGAAACACCATATATTTT
CDR3 protein: CASSQGWDRMDLGGNTIYF

J gene: TRBJ1-3
clone size: NA
V gene: TRBV6-1
D gene: NA
CDR3 DNA: TGTGCCAGCAAAGGATTTTCAGAGGGAAGCACCATATATTTT
CDR3 protein: CASKGFSEGSTIYF

J gene: TRBJ2-7
clone size: NA
V gene: TRBV5-6
D gene: TRBD2
CDR3 DNA: TGTGCCAGCAGGGGCGGGGGCTACGAGCAGTACTTC
CDR3 protein: CASRGGGYEQYF

J gene: TRBJ2-7
clone size: NA
V gene: TRBV30
D gene: TRBD1
CDR3 DNA: TGTGCCTGGACGCGAGGACAGGGGGGCTACGAGCAGTACTTC
CDR3 protein: CAWTRGQGGYEQYF

J gene: TRBJ2-3
clone size: NA
V gene: TRBV4-1
D gene: TRBD2
CDR3 DNA: TGCGCCAGCAGCCCACGCGGGGGGAGGGCAGATACGCAGTATTTT
CDR3 protein: CASSPRGGRADTQYF

J gene: TRBJ2-2
clone size: NA
V gene: TRBV27
D gene: NA
CDR3 DNA: TGTGCCAGCAGTTCAGGAAGAGGGGGACCGCTGTTTTTT
CDR3 protein: CASSSGRGGPLFF

J gene: TRBJ2-3
clone size: few
V gene: TRBV5-1
D gene: TRBD2
CDR3 DNA: TGCGCCAGCAGCTTGGGTCGGGGGGAAGATACGCAGTATTTT
CDR3 protein: CASSLGRGEDTQYF

J gene: TRBJ2-3
clone size: NA
V gene: TRBV11-3
D gene: NA
CDR3 DNA: TGTGCCAGCAGCCCTGGGGACTCACGAGGGACGCAGTATTTT
CDR3 protein: CASSPGDSRGTQYF

J gene: TRBJ1-1
clone size: NA
V gene: TRBV13
D gene: NA
CDR3 DNA: TGTGCCAGCAGCTACCTGACAGACGCTGAAGCTTTCTTT
CDR3 protein: CASSYLTDAEAFF

J gene: TRBJ2-7
clone size: NA
V gene: TRBV7-3
D gene: NA
CDR3 DNA: TGTGCCAGCAGCTTAGGAGGGGGCGGCACCTACGAGCAGTACTTC
CDR3 protein: CASSLGGGGTYEQYF

J gene: TRBJ1-2
clone size: few
V gene: TRBV6-5
D gene: TRBD1
CDR3 DNA: TGTGCCAGCAGTCCATTCCGGGACAGGGACTACACCTTC
CDR3 protein: CASSPFRDRDYTF

J gene: TRBJ2-1
clone size: NA
V gene: TRBV5-1
D gene: NA
CDR3 DNA: TGCGCCAGCAGCGACAACTCCTACAATGAGCAGTTCTTC
CDR3 protein: CASSDNSYNEQFF

J gene: TRBJ2-7
clone size: many
V gene: TRBV14
D gene: NA
CDR3 DNA: TGTGCCAGCAGCCCTAATTGGGCATTAGACGAGCAGTACTTC
CDR3 protein: CASSPNWALDEQYF

J gene: TRBJ2-7
clone size: NA
V gene: TRBV5-1
D gene: TRBD1
CDR3 DNA: TGCGCCAGCAGCTTGTTCCAGGGGGCATCCTACGAGCAGTACTTC
CDR3 protein: CASSLFQGASYEQYF

J gene: TRBJ2-7
clone size: few
V gene: TRBV5-1
D gene: NA
CDR3 DNA: TGCGCCAGCAGCTTGACAGGACAGAGCTACGAGCAGTACTTC
CDR3 protein: CASSLTGQSYEQYF

J gene: TRBJ2-5
clone size: NA
V gene: TRBV5-1
D gene: TRBD2
CDR3 DNA: TGCGCCAGCAGCTTGTCTTTGGGGGGGAGTCAAGAGACCCAGTACTTC
CDR3 protein: CASSLSLGGSQETQYF

J gene: TRBJ1-1
clone size: NA
V gene: TRBV2
D gene: NA
CDR3 DNA: TGTGCCAGCATCGAACAGGGCCCCCTTCTGAACACTGAAGCTTTCTTT
CDR3 protein: CASIEQGPLLNTEAFF

J gene: TRBJ1-5
clone size: once
V gene: TRBV27
D gene: NA
CDR3 DNA: TGTGCCAGCAGTTTATCGGTCCAGGGTAATCAGCCCCAGCATTTT
CDR3 protein: CASSLSVQGNQPQHF

J gene: TRBJ1-2
clone size: NA
V gene: TRBV5-4
D gene: TRBD1
CDR3 DNA: TGTGCCAGCAGCTTGACACAGGGGACTGGCTACACCTTC
CDR3 protein: CASSLTQGTGYTF

J gene: TRBJ2-3
clone size: once
V gene: TRBV5-1
D gene: TRBD1
CDR3 DNA: TGCGCCAGCATCCCGCAGGGGGCGCGTGGCACAGATACGCAGTATTTT
CDR3 protein: CASIPQGARGTDTQYF

J gene: TRBJ2-7
clone size: NA
V gene: TRBV4-2
D gene: TRBD2
CDR3 DNA: TGTGCCAGCAGCCAAGGGGAACTAGCGGGGGGCGGCGAGCAGTACTTC
CDR3 protein: CASSQGELAGGGEQYF

J gene: TRBJ2-3
clone size: few
V gene: TRBV7-3
D gene: NA
CDR3 DNA: TGTGCCAGCAGCTTAAAAGGAGGGATGAGCACAGATACGCAGTATTTT
CDR3 protein: CASSLKGGMSTDTQYF

J gene: TRBJ2-3
clone size: NA
V gene: TRBV9
D gene: TRBD2
CDR3 DNA: TGTGCCAGCAGCGACGAGCGGGGTCACATCTTCCCTGCGCAGTATTTT
CDR3 protein: CASSDERGHIFPAQYF

J gene: TRBJ1-2
clone size: NA
V gene: TRBV6-1
D gene: NA
CDR3 DNA: TGTGCCAGCAAGTTTGGGGGGGAAGGTGGCTACACCTTC
CDR3 protein: CASKFGGEGGYTF

J gene: TRBJ1-3
clone size: few
V gene: TRBV4-1
D gene: TRBD1
CDR3 DNA: TGCGCCAGCAGCCAAGGGGGGACAGGGAGAAACACCATATATTTT
CDR3 protein: CASSQGGTGRNTIYF

J gene: TRBJ1-1
clone size: NA
V gene: TRBV14
D gene: NA
CDR3 DNA: TGTGCCAGCAACCCGGTACCATTTCACACTGAAGCTTTCTTT
CDR3 protein: CASNPVPFHTEAFF

J gene: TRBJ1-4
clone size: NA
V gene: TRBV9
D gene: TRBD1
CDR3 DNA: TGTGCCAGCAGCGTTCAGACAGGGGGAGGTGAAAAACTGTTTTTT
CDR3 protein: CASSVQTGGGEKLFF

J gene: TRBJ1-1
clone size: NA
V gene: TRBV9
D gene: NA
CDR3 DNA: TGTGCCAGCAGCGTAGCGAATAGCCCGGGGACTGAAGCTTTCTTT
CDR3 protein: CASSVANSPGTEAFF

J gene: TRBJ2-3
clone size: NA
V gene: TRBV7-9
D gene: NA
CDR3 DNA: TGTGCCAGCAGCTTTGGGGCCCAAACAGATACGCAGTATTTT
CDR3 protein: CASSFGAQTDTQYF

J gene: TRBJ2-7
clone size: NA
V gene: TRBV19
D gene: TRBD1
CDR3 DNA: TGTGCCAGTAGTGGACAGGAACGTTCCTACGAGCAGTACTTC
CDR3 protein: CASSGQERSYEQYF

J gene: TRBJ1-2
clone size: NA
V gene: TRBV4-1
D gene: TRBD1
CDR3 DNA: TGCGCCAGCAGCCAACCCCTGACAGGGCTCTATGGCTACACCTTC
CDR3 protein: CASSQPLTGLYGYTF

J gene: TRBJ2-3
clone size: once
V gene: TRBV5-1
D gene: NA
CDR3 DNA: TGCGCCAGCAGCTTGGGACTAGGAGATACGCAGTATTTT
CDR3 protein: CASSLGLGDTQYF

J gene: TRBJ2-1
clone size: NA
V gene: TRBV7-3
D gene: NA
CDR3 DNA: TGTGCCAGCAGCTTAACAAGACTCGACAATGAGCAGTTCTTC
CDR3 protein: CASSLTRLDNEQFF

J gene: TRBJ2-3
clone size: NA
V gene: TRBV6-5
D gene: TRBD1
CDR3 DNA: TGTGCCAGCAGAGACAGGGGGCGCTCCACAGATACGCAGTATTTT
CDR3 protein: CASRDRGRSTDTQYF